The T cell receptor (beta chain) described here comes from a study of blood T cell repertoires in COVID-19. Study as a whole: Material from acute and convalescent COVID-19 was sourced from the United States, Italy and Spain. Sample material is recorded as cDNA or gDNA derived from T cells, B-cell-depleted T cells, or PBMCs.

The sample holds one count of this clone. This CDR3 is built from 18 residues. J gave up 8 bases and V 3 bases, and 14 bases lay outside the gene matches. The germline gives CDR1 LGHNA, CDR2 YSLEER. In the authors' methods: Nucleated cell number was recorded as an estimate derived from reference gene primer amplification. Data came from immunoSEQ multiplex PCR; TCRdb stores just in-frame clones and leaves some out. V and J calls and clone size are given by that table; D and trimming were obtained from the DNA. Of 85,000 to 95,000 clones in the sample, roughly nine tenths were seen once. Material: peripheral blood. This receptor was identified in a woman older than 75 with active COVID-19. The chain joins TRBV4-3 to TRBJ2-1, with TRBD2 matching 12 bases. The CDR3 bases are TGCGCCAGCAGCCACGATCGACACTCTAGCGGGAGGGTCGATGAGCAGTTCTTC. This sequence encodes CASSHDRHSSGRVDEQFF.